Here is one T cell receptor (beta chain) with its context. CDR3 size: 18 residues. With V trimmed by 0 bases and J by 0 bases, 8 bases remained unmatched. The germline V gene encodes CDR1 SGHTS and CDR2 YDEGEE. The data originate from a study of vaccination and CD4 T cells after COVID-19. The wider study: Four females and six males made up the convalescents, with two Hispanic. Each post-COVID sample was drawn after diagnosis, and the median interval was approximately 100 days (range 35 to 161). Collection of post-vaccine samples followed dose two by a median about 72 days, spanning a range of 14 to 241.

Each CDR3 protein gets one entry after TCRdb re-called the PCR reads with MiXCR. This table has 20,000 to 25,000 distinct CDR3 sequences, over 40% appearing once. The genes are TRBV5-8 and TRBJ2-5, with 10 bases matching TRBD2. This specimen was CD4+ T cells from blood, taken before SARS-CoV-2 vaccination. The TCR originated in a human donor who had recovered from COVID-19. The CDR3 sequence: CASSLGSAGGFYQETQYF. The DNA for the CDR3 is TGTGCCAGCAGCTTGGGTTCAGCGGGAGGGTTCTACCAAGAGACCCAGTACTTC.